The 32 T cell receptor beta chains reported below all come from one sample, sequenced in a study of blood T cell repertoires in COVID-19. This table comes from immunoSEQ multiplex PCR, and its TCRdb copy is limited to in-frame clones, with some not included. In the table there are roughly 250,000 clones, under 90% of which are singletons. The sequenced sample consisted of peripheral blood. These receptors all stem from a woman in her sixties or seventies with active or convalescent COVID-19.

V usage is TRBV6-5 and J usage is TRBJ2-7; 9 bases align to TRBD1. Per germline, CDR1 MNHEY and CDR2 SVGAGI. There are 15 residues in the CDR3. V was pared by 6 bases and J by 6 bases, with 12 bases of the junction left unmatched. This CDR3 is CASRTYPGQGFEQYF. CDR3 bases: TGTGCCAGCAGGACTTATCCGGGACAGGGATTCGAGCAGTACTTC.

This clone has a single count. The V and J genes are TRBV7-8 and TRBJ1-2; D unclear. Germline CDR1 is SGHVS and CDR2 is FQNEAQ. This CDR3 has 13 amino acids. V was trimmed by 3 bases and J by 5 bases, leaving 10 bases between them. The CDR3 loop reads CASSFSFGYGYTF. CDR3 nucleotide sequence: TGTGCCAGCAGCTTCTCGTTCGGGTATGGCTACACCTTC.

This chain connects TRBV7-8 to TRBJ1-4, with D perhaps matching TRBD1 (6 bases). The germline CDR1 and CDR2 sequences are SGHVS and FQNEAQ. Deletions cut 5 bases from V and 8 bases from J, with 18 bases between. The CDR3 length is 15 residues. As DNA, the CDR3 is TGTGCCAGCAGCGATCTGGGTGGGGGACACGAAAAACTGTTTTTT. Residues: CASSDLGGGHEKLFF. Complete variable domain (other parts from reference TRBV7-8 and TRBJ1-4): GAGVSQSPRYKVAKRGQDVALRCDPISGHVSLFWYQQALGQGPEFLTYFQNEAQLDKSGLPSDRFFAERPEGSVSTLKIQRTQQEDSAVYLCASSDLGGGHEKLFFGSGTQLSVL.

On this clone itself: At one end the junction does not follow the germline gene, possibly because of a read error. V is TRBV28 and J is TRBJ1-5, with a weak D call TRBD1 (6 bases). The CDR3 is made up of 15 amino acids. Germline assignment: CDR1 MDHEN and CDR2 SYDVKM. The CDR3 here is CASNLIGGANQPQHF. The CDR3 nucleotides are TGTGCCAGCAATTTAATTGGGGGCGCGAATCAGCCCCAGCATTTT.

This clone appeared a single time. The rearrangement uses TRBV11-2 and TRBJ2-7, with 7 bases identical to TRBD1. Germline V gene sequence: CDR1 SGHAT, CDR2 FQNNGV. CDR3 length: 13 amino acids. Germline trimming cut 5 bases from V and 5 bases from J; bases unmatched to any gene: 6. Written as DNA, the CDR3 is TGTGCCAGCAGCCGTGACAGGGCCCACGAGCAGTACTTC. Translation gives CASSRDRAHEQYF.

The V and J genes are TRBV25-1 and TRBJ2-7; tentatively, D is TRBD2 (5 bases). The CDR3 is 13 residues long. Trimming shortened V by 2 bases and J by 2 bases, and 7 bases separated the two germline ends. Germline CDR1 is MGHDK and CDR2 is SYGVNS. CDR3 coding DNA: TGTGCCAGCAGTGAAGCGGGTCCCTACGAGCAGTACTTC. This encodes CASSEAGPYEQYF.

This clone has a single count. This chain links TRBV11-3 with TRBJ2-5; weak D call: TRBD2 (5 bases). Germline V gene data show CDR1 as SGHNT and CDR2 as YENEEA. Trimming pared 4 bases from V and 5 bases from J, leaving 17 bases between. The CDR3 sequence is 15 residues long. Here the CDR3 reads CASSSGQRAGETQYF. CDR3 bases: TGTGCCAGCAGCTCAGGTCAGAGGGCTGGGGAGACCCAGTACTTC. Full variable domain (outside the CDR3, taken from reference TRBV11-3 and TRBJ2-5): EAGVVQSPRYKIIEKKQPVAFWCNPISGHNTLYWYLQNLGQGPELLIRYENEEAVDDSQLPKDRFSAERLKGVDSTLKIQPAELGDSAVYLCASSSGQRAGETQYFGPGTRLLVL.

DNA of the CDR3: TGTGCCAGCAGTGCCGGGAGCCCAACAGATACGCAGTATTTT. Protein product: CASSAGSPTDTQYF. This chain connects TRBV2 to TRBJ2-3; D possibly corresponds to TRBD2 (6 bases). This CDR3 contains 14 residues. The V end was cut by 4 bases, the J end by 3 bases, with 11 bases between. From germline, CDR1 is SNHLY and CDR2 FYNNEI.

The DNA of the CDR3 is TGTGCCAGCAGCTTATATGAAGGGTTAGCGAGTGAGCAGTTCTTC. It translates to CASSLYEGLASEQFF. This rearrangement joins TRBV7-6 to TRBJ2-1; possibly TRBD2 for D (5 bases). V gave up 2 bases and J gave up 9 bases, with 17 bases separating them. Germline loops: CDR1 SGHVS, CDR2 FNYEAQ. This CDR3 comprises 15 residues.

The rearrangement joins TRBV6-5 to TRBJ2-3; TRBD2 matches 9 bases. After removal of 8 bases from V and 4 bases from J, the junction contained 7 bases not matched to a gene. The CDR3 extends over 14 amino acids. Per germline, CDR1 MNHEY and CDR2 SVGAGI. As DNA, the CDR3 is TGTGCCAGCCGTACTAGCGGGCCCCCAGATACGCAGTATTTT. The encoded protein is CASRTSGPPDTQYF.

CDR3 nucleotide sequence: TGTGCCAGCAGCTTGGGGCAGGGAGGCTCACCCCTCCACTTT. Amino acid sequence: CASSLGQGGSPLHF. The V call is TRBV5-5, the J call TRBJ1-6; possibly TRBD1 for D (5 bases). V was cut by 0 bases and J by 10 bases, with 11 bases left in between. The CDR3 is made up of 14 amino acids. CDR1 and CDR2 (germline): SGHKS, YYEKEE (reference sequence).

This chain connects TRBV27 to TRBJ1-2, with TRBD1 matching 9 bases. The length of the CDR3 is 16 residues. Looked up from germline, CDR1 is MNHEY and CDR2 is SMNVEV (reference sequence). Losses at the gene ends were 3 bases for V and 8 bases for J; bases not matched to a gene: 13. CDR3 DNA: TGTGCCAGCAGTTTCCGCCGGGACAGGGTGGGATTCGGCTACACCTTC. Amino acids: CASSFRRDRVGFGYTF.

The chain links TRBV5-8 to TRBJ1-6, with 8 positions matching TRBD1. Germline V gene data show CDR1 as SGHTS and CDR2 as YDEGEE. This CDR3 has 16 amino acids. Germline trimming cut 4 bases from V and 10 bases from J; bases unmatched to any gene: 13. CDR3 protein: CASSRGTGGLGSPLHF. The CDR3 coding sequence is TGTGCCAGCAGCAGGGGGACAGGCGGGTTAGGGTCACCCCTCCACTTT. Drawing the rest from reference TRBV5-8 and TRBJ1-6, the complete variable domain is EAGVTQSPTHLIKTRGQQATLRCSPISGHTSVYWYQQALGLGLQFLLWYDEGEERNRGNFPPRFSGRQFPNYSSELNVNALELEDSALYLCASSRGTGGLGSPLHFGNGTRLTVT.

CDR3 sequence reads: CASSQSGRFLYGYTF. DNA of the CDR3: TGTGCCAGCAGCCAGAGCGGACGGTTTCTCTATGGCTACACCTTC. V is TRBV3-1 (or the pseudogene TRBV3-2) and J is TRBJ1-2; D remains unclear. Per the germline V gene, CDR1 is LGHDT and CDR2 is YNNKEL (reference sequence). The V end lost 3 bases, the J end lost 4 bases, and 15 bases lay between the germline ends. The CDR3 runs to 15 residues.

The rearrangement joins TRBV5-4 to TRBJ1-1, with a possible D match to TRBD1 (5 bases). CDR1 is SGHNT and CDR2 is YYREEE in the germline V gene (reference sequence). The length of the CDR3 is 13 residues. V was pared by 4 bases and J by 5 bases, with 12 bases between. CDR3 sequence (DNA): TGTGCCAGCAGCCAAAGGGGTAGAACTGAAGCTTTCTTT. It yields the protein CASSQRGRTEAFF.

This chain links TRBV2 with TRBJ1-4; TRBD1 matches at 12 bases. From germline, CDR1 is SNHLY and CDR2 FYNNEI. The CDR3 runs 16 residues. V dropped 4 bases and J dropped 3; count of bases not matched to a gene: 3. CDR3 sequence reads: CASSGGQGAANEKLFF. DNA for the CDR3: TGTGCCAGCAGTGGGGGACAGGGGGCAGCTAATGAAAAACTGTTTTTT.

V gene TRBV5-5 combines with J gene TRBJ1-1; 7 bases fit TRBD1. This CDR3 has 14 amino acids. V was clipped by 0 bases and J by 4 bases; unmatched bases: 3. CDR1 and CDR2 from the germline V gene are SGHKS and YYEKEE (reference sequence). CDR3 in amino acids: CASSLAPGGTEAFF. As DNA, the CDR3 is TGTGCCAGCAGCTTGGCACCAGGGGGCACTGAAGCTTTCTTT.

The chain carries TRBV6-2 or TRBV6-3 and TRBJ1-5; tentatively, D is TRBD1 (5 bases). Germline values: CDR1 MNHEY, CDR2 SVGEGT. The V gene lost 2 bases and the J gene lost 3 bases, with 11 bases spanning the gap. The CDR3 is 15 amino acids. For the CDR3, the DNA is TGTGCCAGCAGTTACGTAGGGGAAACCAATCAGCCCCAGCATTTT. This gives the protein CASSYVGETNQPQHF.

A few counts support this clone. This sequence joins TRBV2 and TRBJ1-2; D uncertain. V lost 4 bases to trimming and J lost 4 bases, with 16 bases between them. CDR3 size: 15 residues. The germline V gene has CDR1 SNHLY and CDR2 FYNNEI. CDR3 region: CASSATEGEGYGYTF. CDR3 nucleotides: TGTGCCAGCAGTGCGACGGAGGGAGAGGGCTATGGCTACACCTTC.

The table lists this clone with a count of one. The chain uses TRBV4-3 and TRBJ1-5; D remains unclear. The CDR3 runs 15 residues. The ends were cut back, 4 bases at V and 3 bases at J, with 13 bases in the middle. The germline CDR1 and CDR2 sequences are LGHNA and YSLEER. The CDR3: CASSLNAGTNQPQHF. The CDR3 nucleotides are TGCGCCAGCAGCCTAAACGCGGGCACCAATCAGCCCCAGCATTTT.

This chain joins TRBV7-2 and TRBJ2-7; TRBD1 is a possible D gene (6 bases). Between the trimmed V and J ends, which lost 0 bases and 3 bases, there was a span of 21 bases. This CDR3 has 18 residues. Germline lookup yields CDR1 SGHTA and CDR2 FQGNSA. CDR3 sequence: CASSLALGQGLRSYEQYF. DNA of the CDR3: TGTGCCAGCAGCTTAGCGTTGGGTCAGGGGTTGAGAAGCTACGAGCAGTACTTC. The whole variable domain, filled in from reference TRBV7-2 and TRBJ2-7, reads GAGVSQSPSNKVTEKGKDVELRCDPISGHTALYWYRQSLGQGLEFLIYFQGNSAPDKSGLPSDRFSAERTGGSVSTLTIQRTQQEDSAVYLCASSLALGQGLRSYEQYFGPGTRLTVT.

This chain joins TRBV12-3 or TRBV12-4 and TRBJ1-6; D may be TRBD1 (5 bases). V was pared by 2 bases and J by 10 bases, with 9 bases between. This CDR3 contains 13 residues. CDR3 sequence: CASSLSGKSPLHF. The CDR3 bases are TGTGCCAGCAGTTTATCAGGGAAATCACCCCTCCACTTT.

The rearrangement joins TRBV12-3 or TRBV12-4 to TRBJ1-2, with a possible D match to TRBD1 (6 bases). Trimming cost V 6 bases and J 4 bases, with 12 bases left between them. The CDR3 consists of 13 residues. The CDR3 region is CASSTRTVYGYTF. The CDR3 DNA is TGTGCCAGCAGCACCCGGACAGTCTATGGCTACACCTTC.

The CDR3 nucleotides read TGTGCCAGTTGCAGGAACAATGAGCAGTTCTTC. Residues: CASCRNNEQFF. This sequence joins TRBV27 and TRBJ2-1; D call uncertain. The CDR3 contains 11 residues. The germline V gene has CDR1 MNHEY and CDR2 SMNVEV (reference sequence). The V end lost 9 bases, the J end lost 5 bases, and 8 bases lay between the germline ends.

The genes are TRBV27 and TRBJ1-5; the D is unclear. This CDR3 spans 14 amino acids. The V gene's germline CDR1 is MNHEY and CDR2 SMNVEV (reference sequence). V shed 3 bases and J shed 7 bases, with 13 bases lying between them. CDR3 in amino acids: CASSLSTVNQPQHF. The DNA of the CDR3 is TGTGCCAGCAGTTTGAGTACGGTAAACCAGCCCCAGCATTTT.

The table lists this clone with a count of one. The chain carries TRBV3-1 (or the pseudogene TRBV3-2) and TRBJ1-6; D gene uncertain. V was pared by 4 bases and J by 10 bases, with 11 bases between. Germline CDR1 reads LGHDT; CDR2 reads YNNKEL (reference sequence). There are 13 residues in the CDR3. The CDR3 reads CASSPSARSPLHF. CDR3 DNA sequence: TGTGCCAGCAGCCCCTCGGCGAGGTCACCCCTCCACTTT.

This chain connects TRBV18 to TRBJ2-1; 13 bases match TRBD2. The V gene's germline CDR1 is KGHSH and CDR2 LQKENI. This CDR3 has 20 amino acids. The junction had 16 bases not matched to a gene; V was cut back by 0 bases and J by 8 bases. The CDR3 sequence is CASSPPMGLAGRVRVDEQFF. CDR3 DNA sequence: TGTGCCAGCTCACCACCTATGGGACTAGCGGGGCGGGTCCGTGTGGATGAGCAGTTCTTC.

V gene TRBV28 combines with J gene TRBJ1-2; 9 bases are shared with TRBD1. Germline assignment: CDR1 MDHEN and CDR2 SYDVKM. V was pared by 6 bases and J by 0 bases, with 2 bases of the junction left unmatched. The CDR3 spans 14 residues. The CDR3 DNA reads TGTGCCAGCAGGGACAGGGGTTCTAACTATGGCTACACCTTC. Its translation: CASRDRGSNYGYTF.

The chain uses TRBV5-1 and TRBJ1-2; D not certain. V was shortened by 0 bases and J by 1 base, with 4 bases between the two germline ends. The CDR3 is made up of 13 amino acids. The germline gives CDR1 SGHRS, CDR2 YFSETQ. CDR3 bases: TGCGCCAGCAGCTTGGACGGTAACTATGGCTACACCTTC. Its translation: CASSLDGNYGYTF.

The chain couples TRBV6-1 to TRBJ2-5; D might be TRBD2 (7 bases). The end of the DNA aligns better with TRBJ2-7, so the J call may be wrong. The CDR3 runs to 15 residues. Germline assignment: CDR1 MNHNS and CDR2 SASEGT. CDR3 loop: CASSEYGGGPYEQYF. The CDR3, as DNA: TGTGCCAGCAGTGAGTATGGGGGGGGGCCCTACGAGCAGTACTTC.

The rearrangement joins TRBV4-3 to TRBJ2-3; possibly TRBD1 for D (6 bases). The V and J ends lost 2 bases and 3 bases respectively, with 6 bases between them. Germline V gene sequence: CDR1 LGHNA, CDR2 YSLEER. The CDR3 contains 13 residues. The CDR3 nucleotides are TGCGCCAGCAGCCAAAGGGGGACAGATACGCAGTATTTT. Its protein product is CASSQRGTDTQYF.

The genes are TRBV19 and TRBJ2-3, with D possibly being TRBD2 (6 bases). Germline loops: CDR1 LNHDA, CDR2 SQIVND (reference sequence). This CDR3 region has 15 residues. The V end was cut by 1 base, the J end by 3 bases, with 11 bases between. DNA of the CDR3: TGTGCCAGTAGTATAGGGAGGGCAGGGACAGATACGCAGTATTTT. The encoded protein is CASSIGRAGTDTQYF.